These 12 T cell receptor beta chains were all obtained from the same sample, sequenced in a study of early T cells in non-severe SARS-CoV-2 infection. In TCRdb, the 5' RACE reads were re-called with MiXCR into one record per CDR3 protein. The sample yields roughly 38,000 distinct CDR3 sequences, roughly 6% seen once. Sequencing was performed on whole blood, taken at baseline. The receptor source for this set is an adult who was a healthcare worker with PCR-confirmed SARS-CoV-2 infection or an uninfected control (not recorded which).

In this sample, this clonotype turned up a few times. The V call is TRBV5-6, the J call TRBJ2-2; D uncertain. Germline V lookup: CDR1 SGHDT, CDR2 YYEEEE. The CDR3 extends over 18 amino acids. Trimming pared 6 bases from V and 6 bases from J, leaving 27 bases between. CDR3 coding DNA: TGTGCCAGCACCTCGGCGTCTAGGGCTTGGAAAACATCCGGGGAGCTGTTTTTT. Encoded protein: CASTSASRAWKTSGELFF.

This chain uses TRBV3-1 with TRBJ2-7, with D maybe TRBD2 (5 bases). V was shortened by 0 bases and J by 5 bases, with 14 bases between the two germline ends. The CDR3 is 15 residues long. The germline CDR1 and CDR2 sequences are LGHDT and YNNKEL (reference sequence). The CDR3 nucleotides are TGTGCCAGCAGCCAAGATAACCTAGCATCCCACGAGCAGTACTTC. Encoded protein: CASSQDNLASHEQYF.

This clonotype occurred many times. The chain has TRBV5-1 and TRBJ2-2; tentatively, D is TRBD2 (5 bases). The length of the CDR3 is 15 residues. Germline-derived CDR1 and CDR2 are SGHRS and YFSETQ. Deletions cut 1 base from V and 2 bases from J, with 9 bases between. For the CDR3, the DNA is TGCGCCAGCAGCTTGACAGCGGTTAACACCGGGGAGCTGTTTTTT. It yields the protein CASSLTAVNTGELFF.

The table lists this clonotype with many counts. The rearrangement links TRBV5-1 to TRBJ1-6; no definite D call. This CDR3 comprises 15 residues. CDR1 is SGHRS and CDR2 is YFSETQ in the germline V gene. V was cut by 2 bases and J by 4 bases, with 10 bases left in between. DNA of the CDR3: TGCGCCAGCAGCTTCAACAGATCATATAATTCACCCCTCCACTTT. Translated: CASSFNRSYNSPLHF.

This clonotype occurred a few times. The chain has TRBV6-2 or TRBV6-3 and TRBJ2-2; D assignment may be TRBD1 or TRBD2 (5 bases each). Germline V gene data show CDR1 as MNHEY and CDR2 as SVGEGT. The CDR3 consists of 12 residues. The CDR3 here is CASGQDAGELFF. CDR3 in DNA: TGTGCTTCGGGGCAGGACGCCGGGGAGCTGTTTTTT.

This clonotype occurred many times. The rearrangement joins TRBV9 to TRBJ2-7; 8 bases are a match to TRBD2. V shed 4 bases and J 1 base; nucleotides not matched to a gene: 7. The CDR3 consists of 15 residues. CDR1 and CDR2 from the germline V gene are SGDLS and YYNGEE. The CDR3 is CASSPQASGSYEQYF. The CDR3 DNA is TGTGCCAGCAGCCCCCAAGCTAGCGGGTCCTACGAGCAGTACTTC.

The chain couples TRBV27 to TRBJ2-7; unclear D gene. The CDR3 length is 14 residues. Trimming shortened V by 6 bases and J by 5 bases, and 17 bases separated the two germline ends. Germline lookup yields CDR1 MNHEY and CDR2 SMNVEV (reference sequence). The CDR3 is CASRSTRKTDEQYF. CDR3 nucleotides: TGTGCCAGCAGATCAACGCGGAAAACCGACGAGCAGTACTTC.

This clonotype was seen many times. The chain uses TRBV6-1 and TRBJ1-5; the match to TRBD1 covers 7 bases. V lost 2 bases to trimming and J lost 7 bases; unmatched junction nucleotides: 5. Germline values: CDR1 MNHNS, CDR2 SASEGT. CDR3 length equals 14 residues. The CDR3 DNA follows: TGTGCCAGCAGTGAACTAGGAGGGGGCCAGCCCCAGCATTTT. This sequence encodes CASSELGGGQPQHF.

In its sample, this clonotype was seen many times. This sequence joins TRBV11-3 and TRBJ2-2; TRBD1 aligns across 9 bases. The germline V gene has CDR1 SGHNT and CDR2 YENEEA. The V segment lost 5 bases and the J segment 5 bases; nucleotides outside the gene matches: 6. The CDR3 has 15 amino acids. DNA of the CDR3: TGTGCCAGCAGCCCTAACAGGGGGCCGACCGGGGAGCTGTTTTTT. This sequence encodes CASSPNRGPTGELFF.

This clonotype was recorded at least ten times. V is TRBV29-1 and J is TRBJ1-4, with TRBD1 identical over 8 bases. Looked up from germline, CDR1 is SQVTM and CDR2 is ANQGSEA. V shed 6 bases and J 7 bases; nucleotides not matched to a gene: 7. The CDR3 contains 13 residues. For the CDR3, the DNA is TGCAGCGTCCGAACAGGGGGGGGTGAAAAACTGTTTTTT. Its protein is CSVRTGGGEKLFF.

This clonotype was seen repeatedly, ten times or more. The chain joins TRBV19 to TRBJ1-3, with D perhaps TRBD1 (6 bases). Germline lookup yields CDR1 LNHDA and CDR2 SQIVND (reference sequence). The CDR3 totals 15 residues. Trimming shortened V by 4 bases and J by 0 bases, and 10 bases separated the two germline ends. The chain's CDR3 is CASSTGHFSGNTIYF. The CDR3 nucleotides read TGTGCCAGTAGTACGGGACACTTCTCTGGAAACACCATATATTTT. Complete variable domain (other parts from reference TRBV19 and TRBJ1-3): DGGITQSPKYLFRKEGQNVTLSCEQNLNHDAMYWYRQDPGQGLRLIYYSQIVNDFQKGDIAEGYSVSREKKESFPLTVTSAQKNPTAFYLCASSTGHFSGNTIYFGEGSWLTVV.

In this sample, this clonotype turned up a few times. CDR3 sequence: CASSPAWRGTDTQYF. The DNA for the CDR3 is TGTGCCAGCAGCCCAGCCTGGCGGGGCACAGATACGCAGTATTTT. The rearrangement joins TRBV9 to TRBJ2-3; D is possibly TRBD2 (5 bases). V lost 4 bases and J lost 1, with 13 bases in between. CDR1 and CDR2 (germline): SGDLS, YYNGEE. The CDR3 sequence is 15 residues long.